The 27 T cell receptor beta chains listed next were all sequenced from one sample in a study of CD8 T cells in ankylosing spondylitis. Notes on the study in general: Blood from ankylosing spondylitis patients appeared to carry a characteristic roughly eight-variant TCR beta motif.

No antigen has been identified for these receptors. TCRdb re-called the 5' RACE reads with MiXCR, one entry per CDR3 protein. The table includes roughly 470,000 distinct CDR3 sequences, around 26% detected once. Sequenced sample: blood, either unsorted or a sorted T cell fraction (not recorded which). Receptor source: a male donor with ankylosing spondylitis.

The chain has TRBV6-5 and TRBJ1-2; unclear D gene. The V end lost 2 bases, the J end lost 2 bases, and 9 bases lay between the germline ends. Germline V CDR1 and CDR2: MNHEY, SVGAGI. The CDR3 spans 14 residues. DNA of the CDR3: TGTGCCAGCAGTTACGGTGGCCAGAACTATGGCTACACCTTC. This gives the protein CASSYGGQNYGYTF.

This clonotype showed up just a few times. The chain couples TRBV4-1 to TRBJ2-1, with D possibly being TRBD2 (6 bases). The V end was cut by 0 bases, the J end by 8 bases, with 8 bases between. Germline V gene lookup returns CDR1 MGHRA and CDR2 YSYEKL. This CDR3 comprises 13 residues. The CDR3: CASSQEAGYEQFF. Written as DNA, the CDR3 is TGCGCCAGCAGCCAAGAGGCGGGATATGAGCAGTTCTTC.

This clonotype was found a few times. The chain has TRBV5-1 and TRBJ2-3; 7 nucleotides agree with TRBD2. Germline CDR1 and CDR2: SGHRS and YFSETQ. This CDR3 has 16 residues. Trimming removed 4 bases from V and 2 bases from J; junction bases left unmatched: 10. CDR3 nucleotides: TGCGCCAGCAGCATACTAGCGACGAGGGTCACAGATACGCAGTATTTT. Translated: CASSILATRVTDTQYF. The complete variable domain, with remaining parts taken from reference TRBV5-1 and TRBJ2-3, reads KAGVTQTPRYLIKTRGQQVTLSCSPISGHRSVSWYQQTPGQGLQFLFEYFSETQRNKGNFPGRFSGRQFSNSRSEMNVSTLELGDSALYLCASSILATRVTDTQYFGPGTRLTVL.

The gene calls are TRBV6-1 and TRBJ2-3; the D gene could be TRBD1 or TRBD2 (5 bases each). Trimming removed 2 bases at V and 6 bases at J, with 15 bases between. The CDR3 has 15 amino acids. Germline V gene sequence: CDR1 MNHNS, CDR2 SASEGT. The chain's CDR3 is CASSERGPKGDTQYF. CDR3 bases: TGTGCCAGCAGTGAAAGGGGACCTAAAGGCGATACGCAGTATTTT.

This clonotype has a handful of counts. The chain is built from TRBV20-1 and TRBJ2-1, with TRBD2 matching 13 bases. The CDR3 extends over 14 amino acids. Germline V gene sequence: CDR1 DFQATT, CDR2 SNEGSKA (reference sequence). Trimming at V came to 6 bases and at J to 4 bases, leaving 3 bases not matched to a gene. In nucleotides, the CDR3 is TGCAGTGCCCCGACTAGCGGGAGGTACAATGAGCAGTTCTTC. This sequence encodes CSAPTSGRYNEQFF.

The chain combines TRBV2 with TRBJ2-7, with D unresolved. Trimming removed 2 bases from V and 6 bases from J, with 14 bases in between. CDR3 length equals 14 residues. Germline CDR1 SNHLY, CDR2 FYNNEI. The CDR3 loop reads CASSENMPGLEQYF. The DNA for the CDR3 is TGTGCCAGCAGTGAAAATATGCCCGGTCTCGAGCAGTACTTC.

This clonotype occurred a few times. The chain joins TRBV21-1 to TRBJ2-7; no check of the table's D call, TRBD2, against the DNA was made. TRBV21-1 is described as a pseudogene. The CDR3 is 17 residues long. CDR3 amino acids: CASRLNRTTGQSYEQYF. In DNA form, the CDR3 reads TGTGCCAGCAGACTTAACAGGACTACGGGACAGTCCTACGAGCAGTACTTC.

The J gene is TRBJ2-2, the V gene TRBV12-3 or TRBV12-4; 7 bases are shared with TRBD2. Unmatched junction bases numbered 8, after V lost 7 bases and J lost 6 bases. This CDR3 contains 14 residues. The DNA for the CDR3 is TGTGCCAGCACCCGGACTAGGAGCGCCGGGGAGCTGTTTTTT. Translated, it gives CASTRTRSAGELFF.

This chain joins TRBV5-1 and TRBJ1-3; no firm D call. The CDR3 consists of 16 residues. Germline V CDR1 and CDR2: SGHRS, YFSETQ. With 0 bases removed from V and 0 bases from J, the gap between germline ends came to 10 bases. CDR3 in amino acids: CASSLEGRSSGNTIYF. CDR3 nucleotide sequence: TGCGCCAGCAGCTTGGAAGGCCGTTCCTCTGGAAACACCATATATTTT. Using reference TRBV5-1 and TRBJ1-3 for the parts outside the CDR3, the full variable domain is KAGVTQTPRYLIKTRGQQVTLSCSPISGHRSVSWYQQTPGQGLQFLFEYFSETQRNKGNFPGRFSGRQFSNSRSEMNVSTLELGDSALYLCASSLEGRSSGNTIYFGEGSWLTVV.

The gene calls are TRBV11-2 and TRBJ2-1; 16 bases match TRBD2. CDR1 is SGHAT and CDR2 is FQNNGV in the germline V gene. The V and J ends lost 3 bases and 5 bases, in that order; junction bases with no gene match: 7. This CDR3 spans 18 amino acids. CDR3 sequence: CASSFRGLAGGPHNEQFF. DNA for the CDR3: TGTGCCAGCAGCTTTAGGGGACTAGCGGGAGGGCCCCACAATGAGCAGTTCTTC.

V is TRBV10-2 and J is TRBJ1-1; D gene unclear. CDR3 size: 15 residues. V was shortened by 2 bases and J by 4 bases, with 14 bases between the two germline ends. The germline V gene has CDR1 WSHSY and CDR2 SAAADI. In DNA form, the CDR3 reads TGCGCCAGCAGTGAGGGCACTGATGGGTCCACTGAAGCTTTCTTT. Residues: CASSEGTDGSTEAFF.

The sample holds a few counts of this clonotype. CDR3 DNA sequence: TGTGCCTGGAGGAGGCTCTGGAATTCCGGGGAGCTGTTTTTT. The encoded protein is CAWRRLWNSGELFF. The chain links TRBV30 to TRBJ2-2; no clear D gene. Germline values: CDR1 GTSNPN, CDR2 SVGIG (reference sequence). Trimming removed 3 bases from V and 6 bases from J, with 14 bases in between. There are 14 residues in the CDR3.

This chain connects TRBV12-3 or TRBV12-4 to TRBJ2-7, with D possibly being TRBD2 (5 bases). Trimming removed 6 bases at V and 0 bases at J, with 12 bases between. This CDR3 contains 14 residues. CDR3 loop: CASSLAGPSYEQYF. CDR3 sequence (DNA): TGTGCCAGCAGCCTAGCCGGGCCCTCCTACGAGCAGTACTTC.

Only a few counts were recorded for this clonotype. This chain connects TRBV7-9 to TRBJ2-5; no definite D call. The ends were cut back, 1 base at V and 6 bases at J, with 3 bases in the middle. Germline values: CDR1 SEHNR, CDR2 FQNEAQ (reference sequence). The CDR3 loop spans 11 amino acids. The CDR3 nucleotides are TGTGCCAGCAGCTTAGAGAAGACCCAGTACTTC. Its translation: CASSLEKTQYF. Supplemented by reference TRBV7-9 and TRBJ2-5, the full variable domain reads DTGVSQNPRHKITKRGQNVTFRCDPISEHNRLYWYRQTLGQGPEFLTYFQNEAQLEKSRLLSDRFSAERPKGSFSTLEIQRTEQGDSAMYLCASSLEKTQYFGPGTRLLVL.

The chain employs TRBV2 and TRBJ1-6; 8 nucleotides match TRBD1. Germline loops: CDR1 SNHLY, CDR2 FYNNEI. This CDR3 is 15 amino acids long. J lost 9 bases, V lost 3 bases, and 7 bases had no gene match. The CDR3 region has the DNA TGTGCCAGCAGTGAGGGTTGGCAGGGGGCTTCACCCCTCCACTTT. This sequence encodes CASSEGWQGASPLHF.

The genes are TRBV20-1 and TRBJ1-5; 8 bases match TRBD1. The germline gives CDR1 DFQATT, CDR2 SNEGSKA (reference sequence). V lost 1 base and J lost 5; bases outside the gene matches: 1. The CDR3 sequence is 13 residues long. This chain's CDR3 is CSARVQGDQPQHF. Here the CDR3 DNA reads TGCAGTGCTAGAGTACAGGGGGATCAGCCCCAGCATTTT.

This clonotype was seen a few times. The chain recombines TRBV10-3 with TRBJ2-1; 14 bases agree with TRBD2. This CDR3 has 21 amino acids. Germline V gives CDR1 ENHRY, CDR2 SYGVKD. The J segment lost 0 bases and the V segment lost 4 bases, leaving 14 bases of the junction unmatched. CDR3 residues: CAISGNIGTSGSFSSYNEQFF. CDR3 nucleotide sequence: TGTGCCATCAGTGGGAACATCGGGACTAGCGGGAGTTTCAGCTCCTACAATGAGCAGTTCTTC.

This clonotype was counted at least ten times. The CDR3 coding sequence is TGCGCCAGCAGCTTCGACAGGGCCACCGGGGAGCTGTTTTTT. Amino acids: CASSFDRATGELFF. This chain connects TRBV5-1 to TRBJ2-2; 7 nucleotides agree with TRBD1. Germline V lookup: CDR1 SGHRS, CDR2 YFSETQ. V was pared by 2 bases and J by 4 bases, with 2 bases of the junction left unmatched. The CDR3 has 14 residues.

The chain couples TRBV20-1 to TRBJ2-3; 15 bases agree with TRBD2. The V segment lost 5 bases and the J segment 4 bases; nucleotides outside the gene matches: 7. The CDR3 loop spans 16 amino acids. Per germline, CDR1 DFQATT and CDR2 SNEGSKA (reference sequence). This CDR3 is CSAAMGLAGGADTQYF. CDR3 coding DNA: TGCAGTGCTGCTATGGGACTAGCGGGAGGTGCAGATACGCAGTATTTT.

CDR3 bases: TGTGCCAGCAGCTTATATTCTGAAATTTACAATGAGCAGTTCTTC. Its protein is CASSLYSEIYNEQFF. The V and J genes are TRBV11-3 and TRBJ2-1; D unclear. V was clipped by 2 bases and J by 4 bases, with 12 bases between them. Germline V CDR1 and CDR2: SGHNT, YENEEA. This CDR3 is built from 15 residues.

This clonotype was seen more than once but under ten times. The genes are TRBV3-1 and TRBJ1-6, with 7 bases matching TRBD1. With 4 bases clipped from V and 13 bases from J, the junction kept 13 bases outside the gene matches. In germline, CDR1 is LGHDT, CDR2 YNNKEL (reference sequence). This CDR3 contains 15 residues. The CDR3 DNA follows: TGTGCCAGCAGCCCCCGAACAGGGGAAACTCGTCCCCTCCACTTT. This encodes CASSPRTGETRPLHF. Complete variable domain (other parts from reference TRBV3-1 and TRBJ1-6): DTAVSQTPKYLVTQMGNDKSIKCEQNLGHDTMYWYKQDSKKFLKIMFSYNNKELIINETVPNRFSPKSPDKAHLNLHINSLELGDSAVYFCASSPRTGETRPLHFGNGTRLTVT.

This clonotype was seen once. As DNA, the CDR3 is TGTGCCAGCATTAGGAGGGGGGCACACTATGGCTACACCTTC. This codes for CASIRRGAHYGYTF. The chain links TRBV6-5 to TRBJ1-2; D might be TRBD1 (6 bases). This CDR3 spans 14 amino acids. Per germline, CDR1 MNHEY and CDR2 SVGAGI. With 7 bases removed from V and 3 bases from J, the gap between germline ends came to 15 bases.

In this sample, this clonotype turned up a few times. The rearrangement links TRBV20-1 to TRBJ2-2; 10 nucleotides align to TRBD1. The germline CDR1 and CDR2 sequences are DFQATT and SNEGSKA (reference sequence). V gave up 6 bases and J gave up 5 bases; unmatched junction bases: 6. This CDR3 spans 14 amino acids. CDR3 protein: CSANKGQGTGELFF. DNA of the CDR3: TGCAGTGCCAATAAGGGACAGGGGACCGGGGAGCTGTTTTTT.

The V and J genes are TRBV15 and TRBJ1-1; unclear D gene. The CDR3 contains 15 residues. CDR1 is LNHNV and CDR2 is YYDKDF in the germline V gene (reference sequence). V was cut by 0 bases and J by 0 bases, with 8 bases left in between. CDR3 coding DNA: TGTGCCACCAGCAGAGAGGTAGTTATGAACACTGAAGCTTTCTTT. Its protein is CATSREVVMNTEAFF.

The chain recombines TRBV7-2 with TRBJ2-2; D gene ambiguous. Trimming took off 3 bases at V and 2 bases at J, with 7 bases between the two ends. This CDR3 is 14 amino acids long. Germline V CDR1 and CDR2: SGHTA, FQGNSA. In DNA, the CDR3 is TGTGCCAGCAGCTTCTTGAGTAACACCGGGGAGCTGTTTTTT. This gives the protein CASSFLSNTGELFF.

The J gene is TRBJ2-5, the V gene TRBV18; no definite D call. In germline, CDR1 is KGHSH, CDR2 LQKENI. The CDR3 runs to 14 residues. The germline V and J ends were trimmed by 0 bases and 1 base, with 6 bases remaining between them. The CDR3 DNA reads TGTGCCAGCTCACCACCTACCTCCCAAGAGACCCAGTACTTC. This encodes CASSPPTSQETQYF.

The chain uses TRBV20-1 and TRBJ2-3; D is unclear. The CDR3 has 13 amino acids. Germline-derived CDR1 and CDR2 are DFQATT and SNEGSKA (reference sequence). Deletions cut 2 bases from V and 5 bases from J, with 11 bases between. The CDR3 protein is CSARPPLEDTQYF. The CDR3 DNA follows: TGCAGTGCTAGACCCCCGTTGGAAGATACGCAGTATTTT.